The 31 T cell receptor beta chains presented below share a single source sample, sequenced in a study of T cell responses to AZD1222 COVID-19 vaccine. Using immunoSEQ multiplex PCR, the repertoire was profiled, and TCRdb retains in-frame clones only, with some absent. The profile shows more than 110,000 clones, around 90% of them singletons. The sample consisted of peripheral blood, taken on day 0 of AZD1222 vaccination. The receptors come from an adult in good health.

V is TRBV28 and J is TRBJ1-5, with TRBD1 identical over 7 bases. CDR1 MDHEN and CDR2 SYDVKM come from the germline V gene. J lost 1 base, V lost 4 bases, and 7 bases had no gene match. This CDR3 contains 16 residues. CDR3 in DNA: TGTGCCAGCAGTTCGTTCGACAGGGCCAGCAATCAGCCCCAGCATTTT. Its translation is CASSSFDRASNQPQHF.

The chain uses TRBV30 and TRBJ1-3, with no clear D. Trimming removed 2 bases from V and 4 bases from J, with 6 bases in between. In germline, CDR1 is GTSNPN, CDR2 SVGIG (reference sequence). The CDR3 extends over 12 amino acids. For the CDR3, the DNA is TGTGCCTGGAGTCCCCTGGGAAACACCATATATTTT. Encoded protein: CAWSPLGNTIYF.

This sequence joins TRBV7-2 and TRBJ2-3; 7 bases line up with TRBD2. V trimming: 5 bases; J trimming: 6 bases; junction bases outside the gene matches: 8. From germline, CDR1 is SGHTA and CDR2 FQGNSA. This CDR3 comprises 14 residues. CDR3 region: CASSRDRAGDTQYF. For the CDR3, the DNA is TGTGCCAGCAGCCGGGACCGAGCGGGGGATACGCAGTATTTT.

The table lists this clone with a few counts. The gene calls are TRBV24-1 and TRBJ2-1, with D possibly matching TRBD1 (6 bases). V lost 6 bases and J 0 bases, leaving 17 bases between the germline ends. CDR1 and CDR2 (germline): KGHDR, SFDVKD. The CDR3 sequence is 17 residues long. This CDR3 reads CATSPSRHRDSYNEQFF. The CDR3 bases are TGTGCCACCAGTCCCTCGCGCCACAGGGACTCCTACAATGAGCAGTTCTTC.

The rearrangement uses TRBV25-1 and TRBJ1-3; TRBD1 is a possible D gene (5 bases). The germline CDR1 and CDR2 sequences are MGHDK and SYGVNS. The CDR3 is 15 amino acids. Trimming stripped 6 bases from V and 0 bases from J, with 12 bases between. The CDR3 loop reads CASRQEISSGNTIYF. CDR3 in DNA: TGTGCCAGCAGACAGGAAATCAGCTCTGGAAACACCATATATTTT. The full variable domain, with the rest looked up from reference TRBV25-1 and TRBJ1-3, is EADIYQTPRYLVIGTGKKITLECSQTMGHDKMYWYQQDPGMELHLIHYSYGVNSTEKGDLSSESTVSRIRTEHFPLTLESARPSHTSQYLCASRQEISSGNTIYFGEGSWLTVV.

The CDR3 spells CASSVADRASTEAFF. The CDR3 DNA is TGTGCCAGCAGCGTTGCAGACAGGGCCAGCACTGAAGCTTTCTTT. This rearrangement joins TRBV9 to TRBJ1-1; 7 nucleotides align to TRBD1. The germline V gene encodes CDR1 SGDLS and CDR2 YYNGEE. The CDR3 covers 15 residues. The junction had 8 bases not matched to a gene; V was cut back by 2 bases and J by 4 bases.

This chain uses TRBV6-6 with TRBJ2-2; 10 nucleotides align to TRBD2. This CDR3 comprises 15 residues. Looked up from germline, CDR1 is MNHNY and CDR2 is SVGAGI (reference sequence). The J segment lost 6 bases and the V segment lost 4 bases, leaving 5 bases of the junction unmatched. The CDR3 loop reads CASSSSGSGAGELFF. The CDR3 nucleotides read TGTGCCAGCAGTTCTAGCGGGAGTGGCGCCGGGGAGCTGTTTTTT.

This clone was picked up one time. This chain connects TRBV28 to TRBJ1-5; D not resolved. Germline V gene data show CDR1 as MDHEN and CDR2 as SYDVKM. The CDR3 is 13 residues long. Trimming removed 3 bases at V and 2 bases at J, with 5 bases between. CDR3 protein: CASSLSRNQPQHF. CDR3 nucleotides: TGTGCCAGCAGTTTGTCACGCAATCAGCCCCAGCATTTT.

This chain uses TRBV19 with TRBJ1-1; 8 bases fit TRBD1. The V and J ends lost 7 bases and 4 bases, in that order; junction bases with no gene match: 8. The germline V gene encodes CDR1 LNHDA and CDR2 SQIVND (reference sequence). The CDR3 extends over 14 amino acids. The DNA for the CDR3 is TGTGCCAGTACCTCAGGGGGCGAGGGCACTGAAGCTTTCTTT. Amino acid sequence: CASTSGGEGTEAFF.

As concerns this clone: Its ends do not fully match the called genes, so a read error is possible. This rearrangement joins TRBV7-8 to TRBJ1-5; TRBD1 agrees at 9 bases. The V gene's germline CDR1 is SGHVS and CDR2 FQNEAQ. The CDR3 is made up of 16 amino acids. The CDR3 spells CASTLTGGVGNQPQHF. The CDR3 DNA reads TGTGCCAGCACCTTAACAGGGGGCGTTGGCAATCAGCCCCAGCATTTT.

This clone was counted a single time. The gene calls are TRBV4-3 and TRBJ2-3, with a possible D match to TRBD1 (7 bases). The CDR3 has 15 amino acids. The V gene lost 3 bases and the J gene lost 6 bases, with 16 bases spanning the gap. Germline loops: CDR1 LGHNA, CDR2 YSLEER. CDR3 nucleotide sequence: TGCGCCAGCAGCCACACGCAGGGGGGAGCGGATACGCAGTATTTT. Amino acids: CASSHTQGGADTQYF.

The chain joins TRBV18 to TRBJ1-2, with TRBD1 matching over 9 bases. V lost 3 bases to trimming and J lost 8 bases; unmatched junction nucleotides: 4. The CDR3 runs 13 residues. CDR1 KGHSH and CDR2 LQKENI come from the germline V gene. CDR3 coding DNA: TGTGCCAGCTCACCGGGACAGGGAGCCGGCTACACCTTC. Its translation: CASSPGQGAGYTF.

This chain joins TRBV27 and TRBJ2-6; the D is unclear. Germline CDR1 reads MNHEY; CDR2 reads SMNVEV (reference sequence). This CDR3 comprises 13 residues. Trimming pared 0 bases from V and 3 bases from J, leaving 0 bases between. Here the CDR3 reads CASSLSGANVLTF. In DNA form, the CDR3 reads TGTGCCAGCAGTTTATCTGGGGCCAACGTCCTGACTTTC.

The chain links TRBV27 to TRBJ2-7, with 11 bases lining up with TRBD2. With V trimmed by 4 bases and J by 4 bases, 6 bases remained unmatched. The length of the CDR3 is 15 residues. Germline V lookup: CDR1 MNHEY, CDR2 SMNVEV (reference sequence). The CDR3 sequence: CASSSPGTSGYEQYF. CDR3 nucleotides: TGTGCCAGCAGTTCTCCCGGGACTAGCGGATACGAGCAGTACTTC.

The chain has TRBV2 and TRBJ2-7; TRBD1 matches 8 bases. The CDR3 is 14 amino acids. Trimming cost V 5 bases and J 4 bases; bases outside gene matches: 7. Germline CDR1 reads SNHLY; CDR2 reads FYNNEI. The DNA of the CDR3 is TGTGCCAGCAGTACCGGACAGGGAACGTACGAGCAGTACTTC. Translating it yields CASSTGQGTYEQYF.

The CDR3, as DNA: TGCGCCAGCAGCCACACTAGCGGGAGGGGGGATACGCAGTATTTT. Its translation: CASSHTSGRGDTQYF. This chain joins TRBV4-3 and TRBJ2-3; TRBD2 aligns across 13 bases. V shed 3 bases and J 6 bases; nucleotides not matched to a gene: 3. Germline CDR1 LGHNA, CDR2 YSLEER. The length of the CDR3 is 15 residues.

The chain is built from TRBV6-2 or TRBV6-3 and TRBJ2-1, with 9 bases that match TRBD2. The CDR3 length is 15 residues. The V segment lost 5 bases and the J segment 7 bases; nucleotides outside the gene matches: 9. CDR1 and CDR2 (germline): MNHEY, SVGEGT. CDR3: CASSALSGRSNEQFF. DNA for the CDR3: TGTGCCAGCAGTGCCCTTAGCGGGAGAAGTAATGAGCAGTTCTTC.

The chain recombines TRBV19 with TRBJ1-2; 8 nucleotides line up with TRBD1. Trimming cost V 7 bases and J 7 bases; bases outside gene matches: 5. The CDR3 totals 12 residues. Germline CDR1 is LNHDA and CDR2 is SQIVND (reference sequence). In DNA, the CDR3 is TGTGCCAGTAACCCAGGGGGCATTGGCTACACCTTC. As protein: CASNPGGIGYTF.

This clone was detected a few times. The chain joins TRBV30 to TRBJ1-1; D unclear. Per the germline V gene, CDR1 is GTSNPN and CDR2 is SVGIG (reference sequence). The CDR3 contains 14 residues. V lost 2 bases, J lost 1 base, and 11 bases lay in between. Here the CDR3 reads CAWSTKGGNTEAFF. The DNA of the CDR3 is TGTGCCTGGAGTACAAAAGGCGGGAACACTGAAGCTTTCTTT.

This chain connects TRBV29-1 to TRBJ2-7; 9 bases are shared with TRBD1. The germline V gene has CDR1 SQVTM and CDR2 ANQGSEA. The V gene end was trimmed by 7 bases and the J gene end by 3 bases; junction bases not matched to a gene: 7. There are 13 residues in the CDR3. The DNA of the CDR3 is TGCAGCGCCTCACAGGGGGCAAACTACGAGCAGTACTTC. This gives the protein CSASQGANYEQYF.

Comments on this clone: Different DNA sequences within this sample yield the same CDR3. The chain has TRBV6-2 or TRBV6-3 and TRBJ1-1; 7 nucleotides match TRBD1. This CDR3 comprises 15 residues. Germline lookup yields CDR1 MNHEY and CDR2 SVGEGT. Trimming at V came to 2 bases and at J to 0 bases, leaving 3 bases not matched to a gene. The CDR3 sequence is CASSYRQGLNTEAFF. The CDR3 DNA follows: TGTGCCAGCAGTTACCGACAGGGATTGAACACTGAAGCTTTCTTT.

This rearrangement joins TRBV7-3 to TRBJ2-5; D is undetermined. Trimming took 4 bases from V and 4 from J, leaving 10 bases between them. The CDR3 consists of 13 residues. The germline V gene encodes CDR1 SGHTA and CDR2 FQGTGA. CDR3 region: CASSSSAVETQYF. The DNA of the CDR3 is TGTGCCAGCAGCTCCTCGGCCGTAGAGACCCAGTACTTC.

This rearrangement joins TRBV6-1 to TRBJ1-2, with no clear D. Germline V lookup: CDR1 MNHNS, CDR2 SASEGT. The CDR3 has 14 residues. Between the trimmed V and J ends, which lost 1 base and 2 bases, there was a span of 8 bases. As DNA, the CDR3 is TGTGCCAGCAGTGAAGTTGTAGACAACTATGGCTACACCTTC. This encodes CASSEVVDNYGYTF.

The chain joins TRBV7-2 to TRBJ1-4, with unresolved D. From germline, CDR1 is SGHTA and CDR2 FQGNSA. The CDR3 sequence is 14 residues long. With 1 base removed from V and 7 bases from J, the gap between germline ends came to 10 bases. The CDR3 DNA is TGTGCCAGCAGCTTAGACATTGGTGGTGAAAAACTGTTTTTT. Translated: CASSLDIGGEKLFF.

The CDR3 region has the DNA TGTGCCAGCGGGGCAGGACGGTCCCAAGAGACCCAGTACTTC. It yields the protein CASGAGRSQETQYF. V is TRBV7-8 and J is TRBJ2-5; maybe TRBD1 (5 bases). Looked up from germline, CDR1 is SGHVS and CDR2 is FQNEAQ. The CDR3 is 14 residues long. V lost 8 bases to trimming and J lost 1 base, with 14 bases between them.

The CDR3 spells CASSLVSGGRAYNEQFF. For the CDR3, the DNA is TGTGCCAGCAGCTTAGTATCGGGCGGGAGGGCCTACAATGAGCAGTTCTTC. The rearrangement uses TRBV7-6 and TRBJ2-1, with 9 bases aligning to TRBD2. Germline CDR1 is SGHVS and CDR2 is FNYEAQ. The CDR3 spans 17 residues. V shed 1 base and J 2 bases; nucleotides not matched to a gene: 6.

The genes are TRBV28 and TRBJ1-2; weak D call: TRBD1 (6 bases). Germline V gives CDR1 MDHEN, CDR2 SYDVKM. This CDR3 has 12 amino acids. V was cut by 7 bases and J by 5 bases, with 11 bases left in between. CDR3 coding DNA: TGTGCCAGCACAGGGGTGTGGTATGGCTACACCTTC. Encoded protein: CASTGVWYGYTF.

The table lists this clone with a count of one. The chain has TRBV4-3 and TRBJ2-1, with 11 bases that match TRBD2. CDR1 is LGHNA and CDR2 is YSLEER in the germline V gene. J was trimmed by 14 bases and V by 0 bases; bases with no gene match: 6. CDR3 length: 14 residues. CDR3 nucleotide sequence: TGCGCCAGCAGCCAAGACGTTACTAGCGGGAGCAAGTTCTTC. It codes for CASSQDVTSGSKFF.

The V call is TRBV19, the J call TRBJ1-4; D gene unclear. V was shortened by 4 bases and J by 10 bases, with 16 bases between the two germline ends. Germline CDR1 LNHDA, CDR2 SQIVND (reference sequence). The CDR3 spans 14 residues. This CDR3 is CASSRVRVEGKLFF. In DNA, the CDR3 is TGTGCCAGTAGTAGGGTTCGAGTCGAAGGAAAACTGTTTTTT.

The chain is built from TRBV9 and TRBJ2-3; D gene ambiguous. The germline gives CDR1 SGDLS, CDR2 YYNGEE. The CDR3 totals 11 residues. With 3 bases removed from V and 4 bases from J, the gap between germline ends came to 3 bases. Here the CDR3 DNA reads TGTGCCAGCAGCGATTCAGATACGCAGTATTTT. It is translated as CASSDSDTQYF. The whole variable domain, filled in from reference TRBV9 and TRBJ2-3, reads DSGVTQTPKHLITATGQRVTLRCSPRSGDLSVYWYQQSLDQGLQFLIQYYNGEERAKGNILERFSAQQFPDLHSELNLSSLELGDSALYFCASSDSDTQYFGPGTRLTVL.

The CDR3 region has the DNA TGTGCCAGCAGCCCTGGGGAAAACACCATATATTTT. Protein sequence: CASSPGENTIYF. The genes are TRBV7-9 and TRBJ1-3, with no clear D. The germline V gene has CDR1 SEHNR and CDR2 FQNEAQ (reference sequence). V was cut by 5 bases and J by 6 bases, with 8 bases left in between. The CDR3 is made up of 12 amino acids.